This passage covers 8 T cell receptor beta chains from one sample sequenced in a study of control samples from healthy donors and cancer patients. Only in-frame clones appear in the TCRdb table, and some are missing; sequencing was by immunoSEQ multiplex PCR. The sample contains around 96,000 clones, approximately 93% of which appear only once. The sample was blood. The receptors originated from a man aged 18 to 30 in good health.

This rearrangement joins TRBV5-6 to TRBJ1-3; 8 bases line up with TRBD1. Germline CDR1 SGHDT, CDR2 YYEEEE. The V and J ends lost 2 bases and 0 bases, in that order; junction bases with no gene match: 4. This CDR3 has 16 residues. CDR3 protein: CASSFPGGNSGNTIYF. DNA for the CDR3: TGTGCCAGCAGCTTCCCAGGGGGCAACTCTGGAAACACCATATATTTT.

This sequence joins TRBV7-2 and TRBJ1-1, with D uncertain. Germline V gene sequence: CDR1 SGHTA, CDR2 FQGNSA. Deletions cut 2 bases from V and 1 base from J, with 2 bases between. CDR3 length: 12 residues. The CDR3 DNA reads as TGTGCCAGCAGCTTAAAGAACACTGAAGCTTTCTTT. Its translation: CASSLKNTEAFF.

The chain combines TRBV19 with TRBJ1-2; D is perhaps TRBD1 (5 bases). With 5 bases removed from V and 4 bases from J, the gap between germline ends came to 14 bases. The germline gives CDR1 LNHDA, CDR2 SQIVND (reference sequence). The CDR3 runs to 14 residues. The CDR3 DNA reads TGTGCCAGTAGTGCCAGGGCTGGCGTCTATGGCTACACCTTC. This encodes CASSARAGVYGYTF.

Comments on this clone: Other DNA sequences in this sample translate to the same CDR3. The chain employs TRBV20-1 and TRBJ1-2; D is undetermined. The V gene's germline CDR1 is DFQATT and CDR2 SNEGSKA (reference sequence). Trimming removed 0 bases at V and 7 bases at J, with 6 bases between. The CDR3 is 11 residues long. The CDR3 region is CSARDLGGYTF. The CDR3 bases are TGCAGTGCTAGAGATCTAGGTGGCTACACCTTC.

The V gene is TRBV30, the J gene TRBJ2-1; 7 nucleotides match TRBD2. The CDR3 is 15 residues long. Germline V CDR1 and CDR2: GTSNPN, SVGIG (reference sequence). The trim removed 3 bases at V and 4 bases at J, leaving 9 bases unmatched. The CDR3 region has the DNA TGTGCCTGGAGCGAAAGAGGGACTAAATACAATGAGCAGTTCTTC. Its translation: CAWSERGTKYNEQFF.

This clone was counted only a few times. The rearrangement uses TRBV6-5 and TRBJ1-3; D unclear. This CDR3 is 16 amino acids long. Trimming shortened V by 0 bases and J by 0 bases, and 9 bases separated the two germline ends. Germline V gene lookup returns CDR1 MNHEY and CDR2 SVGAGI. The CDR3 nucleotides read TGTGCCAGCAGTTACTCTTCACCTTACTCTGGAAACACCATATATTTT. It is translated as CASSYSSPYSGNTIYF.

The chain links TRBV11-3 to TRBJ2-1; 7 positions match TRBD1. This CDR3 is 13 amino acids long. The germline CDR1 and CDR2 sequences are SGHNT and YENEEA. Trimming took 3 bases from V and 6 from J; bases not matched to a gene: 2. In DNA, the CDR3 is TGTGCCAGCAGCTTGAGACAGGGCAATGAGCAGTTCTTC. This encodes CASSLRQGNEQFF.

This chain uses TRBV6-2 or TRBV6-3 with TRBJ1-2; D is uncertain. CDR1 and CDR2 from the germline V gene are MNHEY and SVGEGT. Between the trimmed V and J ends, which lost 5 bases and 6 bases, there was a span of 16 bases. The CDR3 runs 14 residues. CDR3 sequence reads: CASSRNGGYDGYTF. DNA of the CDR3: TGTGCCAGCAGTAGAAACGGAGGATACGATGGCTACACCTTC.